Sequencing of this T cell receptor (beta chain) was carried out in a study (dated by TCRdb to 2015 to 2017). Study-level background: The study tested whether tumor-infiltrating Tregs in breast cancer are recruited from blood Tregs or converted in situ from other CD4+ T cell subsets. Summary of the overall study and its limitations: The greatest overlap of tumor-infiltrating Treg TCR alpha and beta sequences was observed with tumor naive CD4+ T cells, followed by blood naive CD4+ T cells. In terms of TCR gene usage, tumor memory CD4+ T cells clustered together with blood and lymph node memory CD4+ cells, as well as with lymph node naive CD4+ cells. Validation in the larger cohort was restricted to a single TCR beta V-J rearrangement rather than whole repertoires.

Amplification of full-length TCR variable regions was done by 5' RACE PCR using constant-region reverse primers, and this step was followed by semi-nested PCR with Nested Universal Primer A. The ReliaPrep RNA Cell Miniprep System was used to extract total RNA, which was then reverse transcribed into 5'RACE-ready cDNA with the SMARTer RACE 5'/3' Kit. Multiplex adaptors were used to barcode the full-length TCR alpha and beta libraries, which were then sequenced on an Illumina MiSeq. In the authors' own workflow: For each of nine subset-tissue groups, sequencing data from the five patients were combined, and the groups were compared by unsupervised clustering of TCR gene usage. Repertoire similarity was calculated with the Morisita-Horn index, weighting shared sequences by their contribution to each repertoire. TCRdb reworked the public reads: Q25 trimming with fastp, MiXCR clone assembly, productive beta chains retained. Each CDR3 protein appears once, grouped with its most common genes and DNA. For this entry, the V and J calls and clone size follow TCRdb and not the study's own pipeline. The sample table lists about 40,000 distinct CDR3 sequences, under 20% of them with a count of one. The ten top clones hold around 2.8% of the sample.

Naive CD4+ T cells were purified with the Miltenyi Naive CD4+ T Cell Isolation kit, with Tregs depleted using CD25 microbeads. Tregs, naive and memory CD4+ T cells from tumor, blood and ipsilateral draining lymph nodes of a few breast cancer patients underwent full-length TCR alpha and beta sequencing. Tumor tissue, along with lymph nodes from ipsilateral axillary dissection, was perfused with PBS, minced, and then digested using collagenase I and hyaluronidase. Ficoll density gradient centrifugation was used to isolate mononuclear cells from either lymph nodes or roughly 50 ml of peripheral blood. A purity exceeding 90% was confirmed by FACS for the sorted cell populations. This clonotype was seen at least ten times. Its antigen remains undetermined. It has no much larger one-base neighbor in the sample; base qualities were not kept. Specimen: naive CD4+ T cells sorted from a lymph node. The meaning of the sample's cell subset or site label: naive CD4+ T cells, CD4+CD45RA+CD25-. This clonotype was obtained from a female donor with breast cancer.

The CDR3 protein is CASSWRQGALGYTF. DNA sequence: TGTGCCAGCAGTTGGCGACAGGGGGCACTCGGCTACACCTTC. The chain is made from TRBV27 and TRBJ1-2; 10 bases in between match TRBD1. Via the germline V gene (reference sequence), CDR1 is MNHEY and CDR2 SMNVEV. Spanning cysteine to phenylalanine, the CDR3 consists of 14 amino acids. Only CDR3 DNA is held: 42 bases, read in frame from base 1. Unmatched junction bases come to 7, with V trimmed by 4 bases and J by 8 bases.